This is a list of T cell receptor beta chains from one sample in a study of human T cells and chemical hapten exposure. TCRdb re-derived calls from the RACE reads in MiXCR, one entry per CDR3 protein. The data contain tens of thousands of distinct CDR3 sequences, 10% to 13% of them seen just once; the ten biggest clones take up about 5.9%. Specimen: whole blood, collected in connection with sensitization to the hapten diphenylcyclopropenone (DPC). These receptors all stem from a young man with alopecia areata. Some clones in this sample may be carry-over from other donors' samples. Both conserved end residues are part of each CDR3. A D gene is named only where the DNA matches it firmly. Only part of the rows carry a size: once, few, many, or a class if the clone is expanded.

-,-,TRBJ2-1,TRBV4-1,CASSQASPPRWNEQFF,TGCGCCAGCAGCCAAGCCAGTCCCCCCAGGTGGAATGAGCAGTTCTTC
-,-,TRBJ2-5,TRBV28,CASRRTGLETQYF,TGTGCCAGCAGACGAACAGGGTTGGAGACCCAGTACTTC
-,many,TRBJ1-2,TRBV6-5,CASSYRGQGYGYTF,TGTGCCAGCAGTTACAGGGGACAAGGCTATGGCTACACCTTC
-,many,TRBJ1-2,TRBV4-3,CASSQGGRNIGYTF,TGCGCCAGCAGCCAAGGGGGCAGGAATATCGGCTACACCTTC
-,many,TRBJ1-1,TRBV7-9,CASSTEVNTEAFF,TGTGCCAGCAGCACTGAAGTGAACACTGAAGCTTTCTTT
-,-,TRBJ1-5,TRBV28,CASGTRSHNQPQHF,TGTGCCAGCGGCACCCGGTCGCACAATCAGCCCCAGCATTTT
TRBD1,-,TRBJ1-2,TRBV11-2,CASSLMDRVDGYTF,TGTGCCAGCAGCCTAATGGACAGGGTCGATGGCTACACCTTC
TRBD1,many,TRBJ1-1,TRBV7-9,CASSLTQGVPEAFF,TGTGCCAGCAGCCTAACACAGGGGGTGCCTGAAGCTTTCTTT
-,few,TRBJ2-2,TRBV11-3,CASSFEGAGNTGELFF,TGTGCCAGCAGCTTTGAAGGGGCCGGGAACACCGGGGAGCTGTTTTTT
TRBD2,few,TRBJ2-3,TRBV11-2,CASSRGLAGRTDTQYF,TGTGCCAGCAGCCGGGGACTAGCGGGACGCACAGATACGCAGTATTTT
TRBD1,-,TRBJ2-5,TRBV10-3,CATGQGGKTQYF,TGTGCCACCGGACAGGGAGGAAAGACCCAGTACTTC
-,-,TRBJ2-1,TRBV3-1,CASSHSRFGEQFF,TGTGCCAGCAGTCACTCTAGATTCGGGGAGCAGTTCTTC
TRBD1,-,TRBJ1-1,TRBV3-1,CASSPGQGSTEAFF,TGTGCCAGCAGCCCAGGACAGGGCTCCACTGAAGCTTTCTTT
TRBD2,many,TRBJ2-1,TRBV3-1,CASSQGLAGAGEQFF,TGTGCCAGCAGCCAAGGACTAGCGGGAGCGGGTGAGCAGTTCTTC
-,-,TRBJ2-5,TRBV29-1,CSGIEYQETQYF,TGCAGCGGGATTGAGTACCAAGAGACCCAGTACTTC
TRBD2,-,TRBJ2-1,TRBV7-6,CASSLRFRTSGVNEQFF,TGTGCCAGCAGCTTAAGGTTCCGGACTAGCGGGGTGAATGAGCAGTTCTTC
-,many,TRBJ2-6,TRBV4-2,CASSQLGAGANVLTF,TGTGCCAGCAGCCAATTAGGGGCTGGGGCCAACGTCCTGACTTTC
-,-,TRBJ1-3,TRBV7-9,CASSFGSALDTIYF,TGTGCCAGCAGCTTCGGTTCCGCGTTAGACACCATATATTTT
-,many,TRBJ2-5,TRBV6-5,CASSYRAWGETQYF,TGTGCCAGCAGTTACAGGGCTTGGGGAGAGACCCAGTACTTC
-,few,TRBJ2-3,TRBV20-1,CSVLGNSHTDTQYF,TGCAGTGTGTTGGGGAATTCACACACAGATACGCAGTATTTT
-,-,TRBJ2-7,TRBV12-3/TRBV12-4,CASSLVTSEQYF,TGTGCCAGCAGTTTAGTTACTAGTGAGCAGTACTTC
TRBD1,-,TRBJ1-6,TRBV20-1,CSARNTGGNSPLHF,TGCAGTGCTAGGAACACAGGGGGGAATTCACCCCTCCACTTT
TRBD1,many,TRBJ2-3,TRBV7-8,CASSLGTGMDTQYF,TGTGCCAGCAGCTTGGGGACAGGGATGGATACGCAGTATTTT
-,few,TRBJ2-5,TRBV29-1,CSVPRGFQETQYF,TGCAGCGTCCCACGGGGTTTCCAAGAGACCCAGTACTTC
-,-,TRBJ1-1,TRBV7-2,CASSEHARGTEAFF,TGTGCCAGCAGCGAACACGCGCGGGGGACTGAAGCTTTCTTT
-,many,TRBJ1-6,TRBV19,CASSITSVENLHF,TGTGCCAGTAGTATAACGAGTGTTGAAAATCTCCACTTT
-,few,TRBJ1-1,TRBV15,CATSRQRLNTEAFF,TGTGCCACCAGCAGACAGAGATTGAACACTGAAGCTTTCTTT
-,many,TRBJ1-5,TRBV2,CASSGASRNQPQHF,TGTGCCAGCAGCGGTGCTAGCAGGAATCAGCCCCAGCATTTT
TRBD1,-,TRBJ1-4,TRBV25-1,CASSHQGGAFEKLFF,TGTGCCAGTAGCCATCAGGGGGGGGCGTTTGAAAAACTGTTTTTT
-,many,TRBJ1-2,TRBV10-2,CASSESSTRGGRYGYTF,TGCGCCAGCAGTGAGTCCTCCACCAGGGGAGGACGCTATGGCTACACCTTC
TRBD1,-,TRBJ2-7,TRBV19,CASSNPGTGAYEQYF,TGTGCCAGTAGCAACCCCGGGACAGGCGCCTACGAGCAGTACTTC
-,few,TRBJ2-1,TRBV6-5,CASSYRTSYNEQFF,TGTGCCAGCAGTTACCGTACAAGCTACAATGAGCAGTTCTTC
-,-,TRBJ2-7,TRBV4-1,CASSPGVSRVQYF,TGCGCCAGCAGTCCAGGGGTCAGTAGGGTGCAGTACTTC
-,few,TRBJ1-1,TRBV10-3,CATSRVEMNTEAFF,TGTGCCACCAGTCGGGTGGAGATGAACACTGAAGCTTTCTTT
TRBD1,-,TRBJ1-1,TRBV29-1,CSVEGWTGQGTEAFF,TGCAGCGTTGAAGGCTGGACGGGACAGGGGACTGAAGCTTTCTTT
-,-,TRBJ2-2,TRBV9,CASSIGGGELFF,TGTGCCAGCAGCATCGGAGGCGGGGAGCTGTTTTTT
-,-,TRBJ2-2,TRBV9,CASNPVAGPGELFF,TGTGCCAGCAACCCAGTTGCGGGACCCGGGGAGCTGTTTTTT
-,few,TRBJ2-1,TRBV12-3/TRBV12-4,CASSLDTSGNEQFF,TGTGCCAGCAGTTTAGACACCTCGGGCAATGAGCAGTTCTTC
-,many,TRBJ1-5,TRBV5-1,CASSLDSYSNQPQHF,TGCGCCAGCAGCTTGGACAGTTATAGCAATCAGCCCCAGCATTTT
-,few,TRBJ1-1,TRBV7-2,CASSLWTKREAFF,TGTGCCAGCAGCTTATGGACAAAACGGGAAGCTTTCTTT
-,few,TRBJ1-6,TRBV20-1,CSATGNNSPLHF,TGCAGTGCTACGGGGAATAATTCACCCCTCCACTTT
TRBD2,many,TRBJ2-1,TRBV3-1,CASRPAGGANEQFF,TGTGCCAGCAGACCGGCGGGGGGGGCGAATGAGCAGTTCTTC
-,few,TRBJ2-3,TRBV23-1,CASSHLGDTQYF,TGCGCCAGCAGCCATTTGGGAGATACGCAGTATTTT
-,-,TRBJ1-1,TRBV29-1,CSVDKGGTEAFF,TGCAGCGTTGATAAGGGGGGGACTGAAGCTTTCTTT
-,-,TRBJ2-2,TRBV20-1,CSARPSLRTGELFF,TGCAGTGCTAGGCCGAGCCTGCGCACCGGGGAGCTGTTTTTT
-,many,TRBJ1-6,TRBV28,CASSPPHVSPLHF,TGTGCCAGCAGTCCGCCCCATGTTTCACCCCTCCACTTT
-,once,TRBJ2-1,TRBV15,CATSRGSPNNEQFF,TGTGCCACCAGCAGAGGTTCCCCCAATAATGAGCAGTTCTTC
-,-,TRBJ2-7,TRBV6-5,CASSPPQGREQYF,TGTGCCAGCAGTCCTCCCCAGGGTCGCGAGCAGTACTTC
-,many,TRBJ1-1,TRBV18,CASSPKADTEAFF,TGTGCCAGCTCACCAAAAGCGGACACTGAAGCTTTCTTT
TRBD1,few,TRBJ1-1,TRBV5-6,CASSLFGTVDQAFF,TGTGCCAGCAGCTTGTTCGGGACAGTTGATCAAGCTTTCTTT
TRBD1,-,TRBJ2-7,TRBV12-3/TRBV12-4,CASAHRGNEQYF,TGTGCCAGCGCCCACAGGGGTAACGAGCAGTACTTC
-,-,TRBJ2-4,TRBV7-2,CASTDILAKNIQYF,TGTGCCAGCACCGACATATTAGCCAAAAACATTCAGTACTTC
TRBD2,many,TRBJ2-1,TRBV6-2/TRBV6-3,CASSYRLSGLGGLYNEQFF,TGTGCCAGCAGTTACAGGCTTTCTGGACTAGGAGGATTATACAATGAGCAGTTCTTC
-,few,TRBJ2-5,TRBV12-3/TRBV12-4,CASSSEIYGSRDF,TGTGCCAGCAGTTCCGAAATATACGGCAGTAGAGACTTC
-,-,TRBJ2-1,TRBV14,CASSQAGQQFF,TGTGCCAGCAGCCAAGCCGGTCAGCAGTTCTTC
TRBD2,-,TRBJ2-1,TRBV5-1,CASSSGLAGHEQFF,TGCGCCAGCAGCTCTGGACTAGCGGGTCATGAGCAGTTCTTC
TRBD1,many,TRBJ2-7,TRBV2,CASSEGTARGYEQYF,TGTGCCAGCAGCGAAGGGACAGCCCGGGGCTACGAGCAGTACTTC
-,many,TRBJ1-5,TRBV6-5,CASSYSGGPQHF,TGTGCCAGCAGTTACTCCGGCGGGCCCCAGCATTTT
-,many,TRBJ1-5,TRBV18,CASSPGGQPQHF,TGTGCCAGCTCACCCGGTGGGCAGCCCCAGCATTTT
TRBD2,many,TRBJ2-3,TRBV20-1,CSAGLARFEQYF,TGCAGTGCCGGACTAGCAAGGTTTGAGCAGTATTTT